These 9 T cell receptor beta chains came from one sample sequenced in a study of cytomegalovirus exposure and HLA in healthy donors. The study ran its PCR with 60 Vbeta and 13 Jbeta primers. Generated by immunoSEQ multiplex PCR, the TCRdb table keeps only in-frame clones and is missing some. The sample holds roughly 180,000 clones, around 75% seen once. Specimen: PBMCs. The receptor set was obtained from a woman in her twenties or thirties in good health and CMV-seropositive.

The genes are TRBV13 and TRBJ2-2, with a tentative D call TRBD1 (6 bases). The germline V and J ends were trimmed by 8 bases and 0 bases, with 22 bases remaining between them. The CDR3 loop spans 18 amino acids. Germline V CDR1 and CDR2: PRHDT, FYEKMQ (reference sequence). The CDR3 nucleotides read TGTGCCAGCGGAGAGAGTGCCAGGGGCTATGCGAACACCGGGGAGCTGTTTTTT. It specifies CASGESARGYANTGELFF.

This sequence joins TRBV25-1 and TRBJ1-1; 7 bases agree with TRBD1. CDR1 is MGHDK and CDR2 is SYGVNS in the germline V gene. This CDR3 comprises 14 residues. The J segment lost 4 bases and the V segment lost 4 bases, leaving 6 bases of the junction unmatched. The chain's CDR3 is CASSVQGLTTEAFF. The CDR3 nucleotides are TGTGCCAGCAGTGTACAGGGGCTTACCACTGAAGCTTTCTTT.

The chain carries TRBV29-1 and TRBJ2-1, with TRBD2 matching 8 bases. CDR1 and CDR2 from the germline V gene are SQVTM and ANQGSEA. This CDR3 spans 14 amino acids. V was pared by 5 bases and J by 9 bases, with 12 bases of the junction left unmatched. The CDR3 nucleotides read TGCAGCGTTCAGCTTAGGAGCGGGGGAGGTGAGCAGTTCTTC. It is translated as CSVQLRSGGGEQFF.

CDR3 in DNA: TGTGCCAGCAACTTGGGACTAGTTGAGGGTGAGCAGTTCTTC. Amino acid sequence: CASNLGLVEGEQFF. The chain employs TRBV6-1 and TRBJ2-1; 8 bases fit TRBD2. Germline trimming cut 7 bases from V and 9 bases from J; bases unmatched to any gene: 11. Germline V gene lookup returns CDR1 MNHNS and CDR2 SASEGT. The CDR3 has 14 residues.

This chain uses TRBV6-5 with TRBJ1-2, with 7 bases fitting TRBD1. The germline V gene encodes CDR1 MNHEY and CDR2 SVGAGI. J gave up 4 bases and V 6 bases, and 11 bases lay outside the gene matches. There are 15 residues in the CDR3. The CDR3 loop is CASRTPRRGIYGYTF. The CDR3 bases are TGTGCCAGCAGGACACCCCGCAGGGGGATCTATGGCTACACCTTC.

The table lists this clone with a count of one. The V call is TRBV18, the J call TRBJ1-1; weak D call: TRBD1 (5 bases). The CDR3 is 16 residues long. Trimming left V 4 bases short and J 0 bases short, with 15 bases between. Germline V lookup: CDR1 KGHSH, CDR2 LQKENI. The CDR3 DNA reads TGTGCCAGCTCACTCCTTGAGTTGGACATGAACACTGAAGCTTTCTTT. It encodes CASSLLELDMNTEAFF. The full variable domain, with the rest looked up from reference TRBV18 and TRBJ1-1, is NAGVMQNPRHLVRRRGQEARLRCSPMKGHSHVYWYRQLPEEGLKFMVYLQKENIIDESGMPKERFSAEFPKEGPSILRIQQVVRGDSAAYFCASSLLELDMNTEAFFGQGTRLTVV.

V usage is TRBV4-2 and J usage is TRBJ2-1, with TRBD1 as a possible D gene (5 bases). This CDR3 has 15 residues. Germline V CDR1 and CDR2: LGHNA, YNFKEQ. V lost 1 base and J lost 1, with 8 bases in between. The CDR3 DNA reads TGTGCCAGCAGCCAAGCCGCAGGGTCCTACAATGAGCAGTTCTTC. It is translated as CASSQAAGSYNEQFF.

The chain carries TRBV2 and TRBJ1-5; D call uncertain. CDR1 is SNHLY and CDR2 is FYNNEI in the germline V gene. This CDR3 region has 16 residues. Trimming pared 9 bases from V and 0 bases from J, leaving 18 bases between. CDR3 loop: CASGERQTYSNQPQHF. CDR3 coding DNA: TGTGCCAGTGGGGAGCGGCAGACTTATAGCAATCAGCCCCAGCATTTT.

The rearrangement joins TRBV4-2 to TRBJ2-1; 9 bases fit TRBD2. With 0 bases clipped from V and 9 bases from J, the junction kept 12 bases outside the gene matches. The length of the CDR3 is 17 residues. CDR1 LGHNA and CDR2 YNFKEQ come from the germline V gene. The CDR3 sequence is CASSQDQGGRAVSEQFF. In DNA, the CDR3 is TGTGCCAGCAGCCAAGATCAAGGCGGGAGGGCCGTCTCTGAGCAGTTCTTC.